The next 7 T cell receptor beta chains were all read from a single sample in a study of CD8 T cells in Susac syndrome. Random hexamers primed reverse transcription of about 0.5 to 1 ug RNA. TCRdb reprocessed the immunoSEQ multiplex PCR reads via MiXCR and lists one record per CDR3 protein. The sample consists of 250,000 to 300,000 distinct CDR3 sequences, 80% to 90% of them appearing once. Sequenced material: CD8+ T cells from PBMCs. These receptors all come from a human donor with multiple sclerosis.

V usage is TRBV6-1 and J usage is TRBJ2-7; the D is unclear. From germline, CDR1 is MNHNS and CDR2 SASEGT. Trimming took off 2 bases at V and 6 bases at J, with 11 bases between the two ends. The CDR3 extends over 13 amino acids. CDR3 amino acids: CASSEPPPREQYF. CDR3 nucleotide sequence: TGTGCCAGCAGTGAACCTCCCCCTCGCGAGCAGTACTTC.

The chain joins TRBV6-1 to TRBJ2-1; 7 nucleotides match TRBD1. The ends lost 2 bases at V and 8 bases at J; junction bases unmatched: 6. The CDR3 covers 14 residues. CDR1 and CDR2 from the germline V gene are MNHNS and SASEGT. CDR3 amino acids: CASSEKGAWDEQFF. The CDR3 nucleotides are TGTGCCAGCAGTGAAAAGGGGGCCTGGGATGAGCAGTTCTTC.

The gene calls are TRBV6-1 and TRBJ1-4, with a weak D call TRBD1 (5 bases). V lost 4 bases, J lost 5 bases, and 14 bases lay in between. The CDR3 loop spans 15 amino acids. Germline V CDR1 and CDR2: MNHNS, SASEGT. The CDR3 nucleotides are TGTGCCAGCAGTGTACTAAGGGGCGGCAATGAAAAACTGTTTTTT. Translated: CASSVLRGGNEKLFF.

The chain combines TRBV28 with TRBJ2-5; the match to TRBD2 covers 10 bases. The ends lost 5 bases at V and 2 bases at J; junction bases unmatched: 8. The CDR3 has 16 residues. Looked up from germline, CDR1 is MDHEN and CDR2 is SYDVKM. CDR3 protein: CASSRGLAEIQETQYF. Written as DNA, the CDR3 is TGTGCCAGCAGTCGCGGACTAGCGGAGATACAAGAGACCCAGTACTTC.

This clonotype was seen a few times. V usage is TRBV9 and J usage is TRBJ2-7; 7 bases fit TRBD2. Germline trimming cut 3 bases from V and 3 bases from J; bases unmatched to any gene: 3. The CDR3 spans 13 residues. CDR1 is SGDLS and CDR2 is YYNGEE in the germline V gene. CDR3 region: CASSEGLYYEQYF. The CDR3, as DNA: TGTGCCAGCAGCGAGGGACTATACTACGAGCAGTACTTC.

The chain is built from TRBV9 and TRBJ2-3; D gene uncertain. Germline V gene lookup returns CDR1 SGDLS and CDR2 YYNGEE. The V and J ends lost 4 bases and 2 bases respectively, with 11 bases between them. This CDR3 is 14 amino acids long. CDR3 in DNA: TGTGCCAGCAGCCTAGAAGAGACCACAGATACGCAGTATTTT. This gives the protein CASSLEETTDTQYF.

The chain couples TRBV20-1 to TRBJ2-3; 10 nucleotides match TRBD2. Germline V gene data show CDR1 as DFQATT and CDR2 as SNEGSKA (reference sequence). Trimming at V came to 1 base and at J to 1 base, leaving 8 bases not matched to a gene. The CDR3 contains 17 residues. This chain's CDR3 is CSARGTSGRRGTDTQYF. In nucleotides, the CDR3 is TGCAGTGCTAGAGGGACTAGCGGCCGCCGGGGCACAGATACGCAGTATTTT.